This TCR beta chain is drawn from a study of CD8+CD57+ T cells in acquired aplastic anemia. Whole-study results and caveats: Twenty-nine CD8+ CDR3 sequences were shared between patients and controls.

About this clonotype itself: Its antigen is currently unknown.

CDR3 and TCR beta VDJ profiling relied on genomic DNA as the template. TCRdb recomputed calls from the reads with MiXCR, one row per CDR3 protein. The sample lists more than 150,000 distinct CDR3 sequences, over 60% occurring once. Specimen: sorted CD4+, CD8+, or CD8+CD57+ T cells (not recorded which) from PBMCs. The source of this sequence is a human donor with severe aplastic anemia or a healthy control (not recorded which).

CDR3 residues: CASSESAEPGELFF. In DNA, the CDR3 is TGCGCCAGCAGTGAGTCAGCAGAGCCCGGGGAGCTGTTTTTT. The genes are TRBV10-1 and TRBJ2-2; D not certain. The germline V and J ends were trimmed by 0 bases and 6 bases, with 8 bases remaining between them. Per germline, CDR1 WNHNN and CDR2 SYGVQD (reference sequence). CDR3 length equals 14 residues.